Listed below are T cell receptor beta chains from one sample, sequenced in a study of Tregs in tolerant kidney transplant recipients. Clones were read by immunoSEQ multiplex PCR, and TCRdb kept only the in-frame ones, dropping some. Of more than 90,000 clones listed, approximately 94% are singletons. The sequenced sample was CD4+ T cells from blood (PBMCs), obtained 12 months after the transplant. The receptors shown here come from a human patient who received a combined kidney and bone marrow transplant. Some T cells may be provided by the graft donor. Both conserved end residues are part of each CDR3. D genes are given only for firm matches. Only part of the rows carry a size: once, few, many, or a class if the clone is expanded.

>NA|TRBJ2-7|TRBD2|TRBV2
TGTGCCAGCACCAGGGAGGGGTACGAGCAGTACTTC
CASTREGYEQYF
>NA|TRBJ1-6|NA|TRBV15
TGTGCCACCAACAAGGGATCCAGGGGCTATAATTCCCCCCTCCACTTT
CATNKGSRGYNSPLHF
>NA|TRBJ1-1|NA|TRBV11-1
TGTGCCAGCAGTTACGCCACCCCCGGGACACCCCTGGGGGCTTTCTTT
CASSYATPGTPLGAFF
>NA|TRBJ2-5|NA|TRBV29-1
TGCAGCGTTGACCCCCCGCGAGAGACCCAGTACTTC
CSVDPPRETQYF
>NA|TRBJ2-7|TRBD2|TRBV11-3
TGTGCCAGCAGCTTATCACTAGCGTTGCGGCACGAGCAGTACTTC
CASSLSLALRHEQYF
>few|TRBJ2-5|NA|TRBV27
TGTGCCAGCAGTTGGGGGCCAGAACAAGAGACCCAGTACTTC
CASSWGPEQETQYF
>NA|TRBJ2-1|NA|TRBV19
TGTGCCAGTAGTACTTCAGGTAATGAGCAGTTCTTC
CASSTSGNEQFF
>NA|TRBJ1-2|TRBD1|TRBV10-1
TGCGCCAGCAGCGATGTAGCCGGGACAGCCCCCTTCAACTATGGCTACACCTTC
CASSDVAGTAPFNYGYTF
>NA|TRBJ2-1|TRBD2|TRBV10-1
TGCGCCAGCAAGGTAGCGGGAGGTCCTTACAATGAGCAGTTCTTC
CASKVAGGPYNEQFF
>once|TRBJ2-5|TRBD2|TRBV4-2
TGTGCCAGCAGCCAAGATGGGGCAGGGACTAGCGGCCAAGAGACCCAGTACTTC
CASSQDGAGTSGQETQYF
>NA|TRBJ2-7|NA|TRBV9
TGTGCCAGCAGCCCCCAGGTGGCAGGGGGGTCCTACGAGCAGTACTTC
CASSPQVAGGSYEQYF
>NA|TRBJ2-5|TRBD1|TRBV2
TGTGCCAGCGGTCCGGGACAGGGGCAAGAGACCCAGTACTTC
CASGPGQGQETQYF
>NA|TRBJ1-1|NA|TRBV5-1
TGCGCCAGCAGCTTGGGGTATGGAGGGGACACTGAAGCTTTCTTT
CASSLGYGGDTEAFF
>NA|TRBJ2-3|TRBD2|TRBV11-1
TGTGCCAGCAGCCGGCCCGGAGGGACTAGGAGCAAGGTTACGCAGTATTTT
CASSRPGGTRSKVTQYF
>NA|TRBJ2-2|TRBD2|TRBV18
TGTGCCAGCTCACAATTTCTAGCGGAGAACACCGGGGAGCTGTTTTTT
CASSQFLAENTGELFF
>NA|TRBJ1-4|TRBD1|TRBV30
TGTGCCTGGAGTAAGGGACAGCCGAATGAAAAACTGTTTTTT
CAWSKGQPNEKLFF
>NA|TRBJ1-1|NA|TRBV6-4
TGTGCCAGCAGTAAAGACAGAGCTACCCTGAACACTGAAGCTTTCTTT
CASSKDRATLNTEAFF
>NA|TRBJ2-3|TRBD2|TRBV15
TGTGCCACCAAGATGCCTAGCGGGAGGGCCGGAGATACGCAGTATTTT
CATKMPSGRAGDTQYF
>NA|TRBJ2-7|TRBD1|TRBV6-6
TGTGCCAGCAGTTTGACAGGGGGCGTCAACGAGCAGTACTTC
CASSLTGGVNEQYF
>NA|TRBJ2-7|TRBD1|TRBV18
TGTGCCAGCTCACCGGACAGGGATTCCGAGCAGTACTTC
CASSPDRDSEQYF
>NA|TRBJ1-2|TRBD1|TRBV5-6
TGTGCCAGCAGCTTTTATAACAGGGGGCTAATCTATGGCTACACCTTC
CASSFYNRGLIYGYTF
>NA|TRBJ2-5|TRBD2|TRBV4-2
TGTGCCAGCAGCGACGGACTAGCGGGCAGCCGGGAGACCCAGTACTTC
CASSDGLAGSRETQYF
>NA|TRBJ2-6|NA|TRBV5-1
TGCGCCAGCAGCTTACAGTTCTCTGGGGCCAACGTCCTGACTTTC
CASSLQFSGANVLTF
>NA|TRBJ1-1|NA|TRBV7-9
TGTGCCAGCAGCTTAACGTTACGGGGTGAAGCTTTCTTT
CASSLTLRGEAFF
>NA|TRBJ1-2|NA|TRBV5-4
TGTGCCAGCAGCTTGGGAGGGCCGGTTTCCTATGGCTACACCTTC
CASSLGGPVSYGYTF
>NA|TRBJ2-1|TRBD1|TRBV30
TGTGCCTGGGAGACAGGGAACAACAATGAGCAGTTCTTC
CAWETGNNNEQFF
>NA|TRBJ1-4|TRBD1|TRBV11-2
TGTGCCAGCAGATCTACAGGGGAATGGAGTGAAAAACTGTTTTTT
CASRSTGEWSEKLFF
>NA|TRBJ2-7|TRBD1|TRBV10-2
TGCGCCAGCAGTAAAACGACAGGGGGAGAGCAGTACTTC
CASSKTTGGEQYF
>NA|TRBJ2-7|NA|TRBV21-1
TGTGCCAGCGGCGTTCGGGGCGGGATGGCCGAGCAGTACTTC
CASGVRGGMAEQYF
>NA|TRBJ2-3|NA|TRBV7-2
TGTGCCAGCAGCTTAGGGCGGGGACAGCTCACAGATACGCAGTATTTT
CASSLGRGQLTDTQYF
>NA|TRBJ1-6|NA|TRBV5-6
TGTGCCAGCAGCTTGGGAAGGGGTTCACCCCTCCACTTT
CASSLGRGSPLHF
>NA|TRBJ2-7|NA|TRBV19
TGTGCCAGTAGTAGACAGTACCTGGACTACGAGCAGTACTTC
CASSRQYLDYEQYF
>NA|TRBJ2-7|NA|TRBV20-1
TGCAGTGCCACAACCTACGAGCAGTACTTC
CSATTYEQYF
>NA|TRBJ2-7|NA|TRBV7-2
TGTGCCAGCACCCCCCGGGCAGGGATGGTCGAGCAGTACTTC
CASTPRAGMVEQYF
>NA|TRBJ2-3|TRBD2|TRBV10-3
TGTGCCATCAGTGGGCGGACTAGCGGAGCCCCAGATACGCAGTATTTT
CAISGRTSGAPDTQYF
>once|TRBJ2-7|NA|TRBV6-1
TGTGCCAGCGGATTGGGCCCCCCCTCCTACGAGCAGTACTTC
CASGLGPPSYEQYF
>NA|TRBJ2-5|NA|TRBV11-3
TGTGCCAGCAGCTTAGGCAGACAAGAGACCCAGTACTTC
CASSLGRQETQYF
>NA|TRBJ1-5|NA|TRBV11-1
TGTGCCAGCAGCCCCACGGGGAAGGGCAATCAGCCCCAGCATTTT
CASSPTGKGNQPQHF
>NA|TRBJ1-3|NA|TRBV4-2
TGTGCCAGCAGCCAATCTCGGCAGGGCTCTGGAAACACCATATATTTT
CASSQSRQGSGNTIYF
>NA|TRBJ1-1|TRBD1|TRBV4-1
TGCGCCAGCAGCCCTCGGGACAGGGAGAACACTGAAGCTTTCTTT
CASSPRDRENTEAFF
>NA|TRBJ2-3|TRBD2|TRBV5-6
TGTGCCAGCAGATTAGGACTAGCGGGAGTAGATACGCAGTATTTT
CASRLGLAGVDTQYF
>NA|TRBJ2-5|NA|TRBV21-1
TGTGCCAGCAGCACCCCTAATGGGACAGGGAAAGAGACCCAGTACTTC
CASSTPNGTGKETQYF
>NA|TRBJ2-5|TRBD1|TRBV7-9
TGTGCCAGCAGCCGTACAGGGGGCGGGAAAGAGACCCAGTACTTC
CASSRTGGGKETQYF
>NA|TRBJ2-7|TRBD2|TRBV30
TGTGCCTGGGACTCGCGGGGGGGGTCCTACGAGCAGTACTTC
CAWDSRGGSYEQYF
>NA|TRBJ2-5|TRBD1|TRBV19
TGTGCCAGTAGTACGACAGGGTTATCAGAGACCCAGTACTTC
CASSTTGLSETQYF
>NA|TRBJ2-3|TRBD2|TRBV7-2
TGTGCCAGCAGCTTGAGACTAGCGGGAGATTACACAGATACGCAGTATTTT
CASSLRLAGDYTDTQYF
>NA|TRBJ1-4|TRBD1|TRBV18
TGTGCCAGCTCACGATCCGGGACAGGTAGAAATGAAAAACTGTTTTTT
CASSRSGTGRNEKLFF
>NA|TRBJ1-2|NA|TRBV5-1
TGCGCCAGCAGCTTGGGTCAGAACTATGGCTACACCTTC
CASSLGQNYGYTF
>NA|TRBJ2-5|TRBD1|TRBV11-2
TGTGCCAGCAGCCTGGGACAGCGGCCGCACTTC
CASSLGQRPHF
>NA|TRBJ2-7|TRBD2|TRBV27
TGTGCCAGCAGTCCCACCGGGACTAGCGGGATCGGGTCGCACTTC
CASSPTGTSGIGSHF
>NA|TRBJ2-1|NA|TRBV11-2
TGTGCCAGCAGCCCTCAGGGCCTTGAGCAGTTCTTC
CASSPQGLEQFF
>NA|TRBJ2-7|TRBD1|TRBV11-3
TGTGCCAGCAGCTTTGGACAGGCCTCCTACGAGCAGTACTTC
CASSFGQASYEQYF